The next 2 T cell receptor beta chains were all read from a single sample in a study of T cell responses to AZD1222 COVID-19 vaccine. Assay: immunoSEQ multiplex PCR; the TCRdb copy retains only in-frame clones and omits some. The profile shows roughly 150,000 clones, roughly 89% of them singletons. Here the sequenced sample was peripheral blood, taken 28 days after the second AZD1222 dose. The receptors were sampled from an adult who received the AZD1222 COVID-19 vaccine.

This clone was counted only a few times. The chain couples TRBV12-3 or TRBV12-4 to TRBJ1-6; D unclear. V lost 6 bases and J lost 10, with 13 bases in between. CDR3 length equals 13 residues. The CDR3 DNA reads TGTGCCAGCAGCCTAAATGAAGTCTCACCCCTCCACTTT. Translation gives CASSLNEVSPLHF.

This rearrangement joins TRBV5-4 to TRBJ2-6; TRBD2 matches at 9 bases. V lost 4 bases and J lost 0; bases outside the gene matches: 8. The V gene's germline CDR1 is SGHNT and CDR2 YYREEE (reference sequence). This CDR3 has 18 amino acids. The CDR3 bases are TGTGCCAGCAGCCCGCGAGGTAGCGGGAGCTCTGGGGCCAACGTCCTGACTTTC. Protein: CASSPRGSGSSGANVLTF.